Listed below are T cell receptor beta chains from one sample, sequenced in a study of T cell responses to AZD1222 COVID-19 vaccine. Only in-frame clones appear in the TCRdb table, and some are missing; sequencing was by immunoSEQ multiplex PCR. The sample has around 140,000 clones; roughly 90% are singletons. Sequenced material: peripheral blood, taken 28 days after the second AZD1222 dose. Receptor source: an adult who received the AZD1222 COVID-19 vaccine. The CDR3 runs from the conserved cysteine through the conserved F or W. Fields, in order: J gene, V gene, clone size, CDR3 length, D gene, CDR3 DNA, CDR3 protein. D genes are given only for firm matches. Where a row states a size, it is once, few, many or the class of an expanded clone; other rows omit it.

TRBJ2-3 TRBV7-8 - 13 - TGTGCCAGCAGCTTGGGGGTAACAGATACGCAGTATTTT CASSLGVTDTQYF
TRBJ1-5 TRBV5-8 - 17 - TGTGCCAGCAGCCTGTATATTACTTCGTTCGGCAATCAGCCCCAGCATTTT CASSLYITSFGNQPQHF
TRBJ1-3 TRBV5-4 - 15 - TGTGCCAGCAGCTTGGTTGGAGCTGCTGGAAACACCATATATTTT CASSLVGAAGNTIYF
TRBJ1-4 TRBV18 - 13 - TGTGCCAGCTCACCAGGGACTGGTGAAAAACTGTTTTTT CASSPGTGEKLFF
TRBJ2-1 TRBV10-1 - 11 - TGCGCCAGCAGCCTCAACAATGAGCAGTTCTTC CASSLNNEQFF
TRBJ1-5 TRBV2 - 12 - TGTGCCAGCAGTGATTCTAAGCAGCCCCAGCATTTT CASSDSKQPQHF
TRBJ1-1 TRBV29-1 - 14 TRBD1 TGCAGCGTTCGCCGGGACAGGCAGAACACTGAAGCTTTCTTT CSVRRDRQNTEAFF
TRBJ1-3 TRBV5-8 - 15 - TGTGCCAGCAGCTTGGGACAGGTTATAGGAAACACCATATATTTT CASSLGQVIGNTIYF
TRBJ1-2 TRBV4-2 - 15 - TGTGCCAGCAGCCAAGAGGCAGGGGCCCCCAGAGGCTACACCTTC CASSQEAGAPRGYTF
TRBJ2-1 TRBV10-3 - 11 - TGTGCCGGAGGGGGGGGCAATGAGCAGTTCTTC CAGGGGNEQFF
TRBJ2-5 TRBV11-2 - 15 TRBD2 TGTGCCAGCAGCTTAGATTGGACTAGCGGAGAGACCCAGTACTTC CASSLDWTSGETQYF
TRBJ2-1 TRBV7-2 - 18 TRBD2 TGTGCCAGCAGCTTGCGAGGTAGCGGGATGAGCTCCTACAATGAGCAGTTCTTC CASSLRGSGMSSYNEQFF
TRBJ1-5 TRBV12-3/TRBV12-4 - 13 TRBD1 TGTGCCAGCAGTCGGGACAGGGAACAGCCCCAGCATTTT CASSRDREQPQHF
TRBJ1-3 TRBV9 - 16 TRBD1 TGTGCCAGCAGCGTAGAGACAGGGGGGTTAGGAAACACCATATATTTT CASSVETGGLGNTIYF
TRBJ2-3 TRBV6-5 - 14 TRBD2 TGTGCCAGCAGTCCGGGACTAGAAACAGATACGCAGTATTTT CASSPGLETDTQYF
TRBJ2-7 TRBV2 - 16 - TGTGCCAGCACCCCCGGTCCGGCATTCCTTGATTACGAGCAGTACTTC CASTPGPAFLDYEQYF
TRBJ1-4 TRBV14 - 14 - TGTGCCAGCAGCCAAGTGTGGGGCGATGAAAAACTGTTTTTT CASSQVWGDEKLFF
TRBJ1-6 TRBV4-2 - 17 - TGTGCCAGCAGCCTCAGTCCCTTACCTACTTATAATTCACCCCTCCACTTT CASSLSPLPTYNSPLHF
TRBJ2-1 TRBV2 - 15 - TGTGCCAGCAGTGATGGCTTTTTAGCGGACAATGAGCAGTTCTTC CASSDGFLADNEQFF
TRBJ2-2 TRBV6-5 - 14 - TGTGCCAGCATCACTTATCCGAACACCGGGGAGCTGTTTTTT CASITYPNTGELFF
TRBJ2-1 TRBV6-2/TRBV6-3 - 14 - TGTGCCAGCAGTTACTCTAGCTTATACAATGAGCAGTTCTTC CASSYSSLYNEQFF
TRBJ2-3 TRBV14 - 15 TRBD2 TGTGCCAGCAGCCCTAGCGGCCTTAGCACAGATACGCAGTATTTT CASSPSGLSTDTQYF
TRBJ2-5 TRBV7-2 once 16 TRBD2 TGTGCCAGCAGCTTCGGGACTAGCGGGGGAATGGAGACCCAGTACTTC CASSFGTSGGMETQYF
TRBJ1-2 TRBV19 - 16 TRBD1 TGTGCCAGTAGTATAGCCGGTGGACAGGGTAGATATGGCTACACCTTC CASSIAGGQGRYGYTF
TRBJ2-1 TRBV12-3/TRBV12-4 - 13 - TGTGCCACCAAACGAAGCCTAGCCAATGAGCAGTTCTTC CATKRSLANEQFF
TRBJ1-3 TRBV18 - 17 TRBD1 TGTGCCAGCTCTCCGACAGGGGGTGATCCCTCTGGAAACACCATATATTTT CASSPTGGDPSGNTIYF
TRBJ2-5 TRBV11-2 - 15 - TGTGCCAGCAGCTTAGTGAATGGGTACGAGGAGACCCAGTACTTC CASSLVNGYEETQYF
TRBJ1-5 TRBV5-1 - 15 TRBD1 TGCGCCAGCAGCGCTTCGACAGGGGGGAATCAGCCCCAGCATTTT CASSASTGGNQPQHF
TRBJ2-7 TRBV19 - 9 TRBD2 TGTGCCACGGGGACTAGCAGTTTCTTC CATGTSSFF
TRBJ2-2 TRBV7-2 - 15 - TGTGCCAGCAGCTCAGGTTTAGTCGGTCCCCGGGAGCTGTTTTTT CASSSGLVGPRELFF
TRBJ2-1 TRBV28 - 15 - TGTGCCAGCAGTTCATGGGCAGGGGAAAACAATGAGCAGTTCTTC CASSSWAGENNEQFF
TRBJ2-3 TRBV7-2 few 17 - TGTGCCAGCAGCCCTCAGCGAGGGGACTTTAGCACAGATACGCAGTATTTT CASSPQRGDFSTDTQYF
TRBJ1-5 TRBV12-3/TRBV12-4 - 12 - TGTGCCAGCAGTTCTATCTTTGGGCCCCAGCATTTT CASSSIFGPQHF
TRBJ1-3 TRBV9 - 15 - TGTGCCAGCAGCGTAGGGGGGGTGTATGGAAACACCATATATTTT CASSVGGVYGNTIYF
TRBJ1-3 TRBV4-3 - 15 TRBD1 TGCGCCAGCAGCCCGACAGGGGGTCCTGGAAACACCATATATTTT CASSPTGGPGNTIYF
TRBJ2-7 TRBV6-2/TRBV6-3 - 15 TRBD1 TGTGCCAGCAGTTACATCGGACAGGGGGATTACGAGCAGTACTTC CASSYIGQGDYEQYF
TRBJ1-3 TRBV4-3 - 17 - TGCGCCAGCAGCCAAGATTGGGACCCGGGCTCTGGAAACACCATATATTTT CASSQDWDPGSGNTIYF
TRBJ2-2 TRBV13 - 16 - TGTGCCAGCATCGAATCCAGGGGACCGAGGACCGGGGAGCTGTTTTTT CASIESRGPRTGELFF
TRBJ2-2 TRBV4-2 few 15 TRBD1 TGTGCCAGCAGAGCCGGGACAGGGAGCACCGGGGAGCTGTTTTTT CASRAGTGSTGELFF
TRBJ1-2 TRBV5-4 - 12 - TGTGCCAGCAGCTTAGGGGGGCCTGGCTACACCTTC CASSLGGPGYTF
TRBJ1-2 TRBV14 - 14 - TGTGCCAGCAGCCCCTGGACCGAACTGGATGGCTACACCTTC CASSPWTELDGYTF